This TCR beta chain was recovered during a study of cytomegalovirus exposure and HLA in healthy donors. Whole-study results and caveats: CMV serostatus alone was available as immune exposure information. A likely sequencing artifact accounted for one observed cluster of highly shared sequence variants.

Concerning this clone itself: The antigen remains undetermined.

Primers: 60 Vbeta forward and 13 Jbeta reverse. Sequencing used immunoSEQ multiplex PCR; TCRdb keeps in-frame clones, though not all of them. This sample has more than 150,000 clones, with 75% to 85% found just once. The trim removed 0 bases at V and 9 bases at J, leaving 6 bases unmatched. The CDR3 loop spans 14 amino acids. CDR1 and CDR2 (germline): SGDLS, YYNGEE. The specimen was PBMCs. This sequence joins TRBV9 and TRBJ2-1; TRBD2 aligns across 7 bases. The sequence was obtained from a man aged 18 to 29 in good health and CMV-seronegative. The CDR3 DNA reads as TGTGCCAGCAGCGTAGGCGGGGGTCTGAGTGAGCAGTTCTTC. It is translated as CASSVGGGLSEQFF. Looking up the rest from reference TRBV9 and TRBJ2-1 gives the full variable domain: DSGVTQTPKHLITATGQRVTLRCSPRSGDLSVYWYQQSLDQGLQFLIQYYNGEERAKGNILERFSAQQFPDLHSELNLSSLELGDSALYFCASSVGGGLSEQFFGPGTRLTVL.